Below are 16 T cell receptor beta chains sequenced from a single sample in a study of regulatory dendritic cells for organ transplantation. Allogeneic regulatory or mature dendritic cells were co-cultured for 5 days with CFSE-labeled sorted T cells at 1:10. Profiled with immunoSEQ multiplex PCR; TCRdb holds only in-frame clones, not every one. Of some 18,000 clones in the sample, around 85% are singletons; the top ten hold more than 3%. Which antigens these TCRs recognize remains unknown. Sequencing used memory CD4+ T cells from blood cultured with regulatory dendritic cells. Documented subset: CD45RO+ memory T cells. The source is a human donor in good health.

The chain carries TRBV18 and TRBJ2-5; 9 positions agree with TRBD1. V shed 6 bases, J shed 5 bases, and the junction held 10 bases outside the gene matches. Looked up from germline, CDR1 is KGHSH and CDR2 is LQKENI. The CDR3 totals 15 residues. For the CDR3, the DNA is TGTGCCAGCTCGAGCCGGGACAGGGTTGGGGAGACCCAGTACTTC. Translation: CASSSRDRVGETQYF. The full variable domain, with the rest looked up from reference TRBV18 and TRBJ2-5, is NAGVMQNPRHLVRRRGQEARLRCSPMKGHSHVYWYRQLPEEGLKFMVYLQKENIIDESGMPKERFSAEFPKEGPSILRIQQVVRGDSAAYFCASSSRDRVGETQYFGPGTRLLVL.

This clone was recorded once. CDR3 loop: CASSVGRVKSETQYF. For the CDR3, the DNA is TGTGCCAGCAGCGTTGGTAGGGTCAAGTCAGAGACCCAGTACTTC. The chain joins TRBV9 to TRBJ2-5, with D unclear. The V end lost 2 bases, the J end lost 4 bases, and 15 bases lay between the germline ends. This CDR3 contains 15 residues. CDR1 is SGDLS and CDR2 is YYNGEE in the germline V gene. The complete variable domain, with remaining parts taken from reference TRBV9 and TRBJ2-5, reads DSGVTQTPKHLITATGQRVTLRCSPRSGDLSVYWYQQSLDQGLQFLIQYYNGEERAKGNILERFSAQQFPDLHSELNLSSLELGDSALYFCASSVGRVKSETQYFGPGTRLLVL.

The genes are TRBV15 and TRBJ2-1; D is tentatively TRBD1 or TRBD2 (5 bases each). The V end lost 0 bases, the J end lost 7 bases, and 16 bases lay between the germline ends. Germline CDR1 and CDR2: LNHNV and YYDKDF (reference sequence). CDR3 length equals 16 residues. CDR3 amino acids: CATSREAAGTYNEQFF. For the CDR3, the DNA is TGTGCCACCAGCAGAGAAGCTGCCGGGACGTATAATGAGCAGTTCTTC.

V usage is TRBV28 and J usage is TRBJ1-3, with D perhaps matching TRBD1 (5 bases). Germline-derived CDR1 and CDR2 are MDHEN and SYDVKM. CDR3 length: 16 residues. Trimming left V 8 bases short and J 0 bases short, with 17 bases between. In DNA form, the CDR3 reads TGTGCCAGCCAAGGATTGGACACCAGCTCTGGAAACACCATATATTTT. Protein: CASQGLDTSSGNTIYF.

DNA of the CDR3: TGTGCCAGCAGTTTCGGAGAAAAACTGTTTTTT. The encoded protein is CASSFGEKLFF. This chain uses TRBV28 with TRBJ1-4; D unclear. The V and J ends lost 3 bases and 8 bases respectively, with 4 bases between them. The CDR3 sequence is 11 residues long. Germline V gene lookup returns CDR1 MDHEN and CDR2 SYDVKM.

The genes are TRBV18 and TRBJ2-3; tentatively, D is TRBD1 or TRBD2 (6 bases each). The V and J ends lost 5 bases and 2 bases respectively, with 14 bases between them. Germline values: CDR1 KGHSH, CDR2 LQKENI. This CDR3 comprises 15 residues. CDR3 amino acids: CASSGSSGATDTQYF. Here the CDR3 DNA reads TGTGCCAGCTCAGGTTCTTCGGGGGCCACAGATACGCAGTATTTT.

CDR3 sequence: CASSLMRSTEAFF. The CDR3 coding sequence is TGTGCCAGCAGCTTAATGCGGAGCACTGAAGCTTTCTTT. The chain recombines TRBV7-3 with TRBJ1-1; no clear D. V shed 1 base and J shed 4 bases, with 7 bases lying between them. The CDR3 is 13 amino acids. Looked up from germline, CDR1 is SGHTA and CDR2 is FQGTGA.

This clone was recorded a few times. The chain joins TRBV10-1 to TRBJ2-7, with D possibly matching TRBD2 (5 bases). Germline CDR1 reads WNHNN; CDR2 reads SYGVQD (reference sequence). Trimming removed 2 bases at V and 6 bases at J, with 14 bases between. The CDR3 runs 14 residues. The CDR3 protein is CASSETLATGEQYF. The CDR3 DNA reads TGCGCCAGCAGTGAGACGCTAGCCACGGGCGAGCAGTACTTC.

This clone appeared a single time. The chain employs TRBV4-3 and TRBJ2-7; 9 bases match TRBD2. Germline V lookup: CDR1 LGHNA, CDR2 YSLEER. After removal of 1 base from V and 6 bases from J, the junction contained 10 bases not matched to a gene. This CDR3 has 16 residues. The CDR3 loop reads CASSQVLPSGTLEQYF. Here the CDR3 DNA reads TGCGCCAGCAGCCAAGTTCTTCCTAGCGGGACGCTCGAGCAGTACTTC.

The chain carries TRBV6-1 and TRBJ2-6; D is perhaps TRBD1 (6 bases). Trimming pared 4 bases from V and 1 base from J, leaving 8 bases between. CDR1 and CDR2 from the germline V gene are MNHNS and SASEGT. This CDR3 is 15 amino acids long. The CDR3 sequence: CASSGDRSGANVLTF. DNA for the CDR3: TGTGCCAGCAGTGGTGACAGGTCTGGGGCCAACGTCCTGACTTTC.

This clone was seen more than once but under ten times. The chain carries TRBV5-1 and TRBJ1-5; maybe TRBD1 (6 bases). Trimming pared 1 base from V and 2 bases from J, leaving 19 bases between. The CDR3 runs 18 residues. CDR1 and CDR2 (germline): SGHRS, YFSETQ. Here the CDR3 DNA reads TGCGCCAGCAGCTTGTTAGGTTACAGGGACGGAGGCAATCAGCCCCAGCATTTT. It is translated as CASSLLGYRDGGNQPQHF.

This chain links TRBV7-2 with TRBJ2-5; 8 bases match TRBD1. The V gene end was trimmed by 5 bases and the J gene end by 5 bases; junction bases not matched to a gene: 13. Per the germline V gene, CDR1 is SGHTA and CDR2 is FQGNSA. This CDR3 region has 16 residues. The CDR3 reads CASSPRTGIRAETQYF. DNA of the CDR3: TGTGCCAGCAGCCCAAGGACAGGGATTAGGGCGGAGACCCAGTACTTC.

The rearrangement joins TRBV6-6 to TRBJ2-2; tentatively, D is TRBD2 (7 bases). The germline CDR1 and CDR2 sequences are MNHNY and SVGAGI (reference sequence). Trimming cost V 8 bases and J 2 bases, with 18 bases left between them. CDR3 size: 16 residues. CDR3 region: CASSLSGGANTGELFF. CDR3 DNA: TGTGCCAGCTCCCTATCGGGGGGCGCCAACACCGGGGAGCTGTTTTTT.

The chain carries TRBV7-2 and TRBJ1-2; the D gene is possibly TRBD1 (5 bases). This CDR3 has 14 amino acids. Germline CDR1 is SGHTA and CDR2 is FQGNSA. V was pared by 1 base and J by 2 bases, with 8 bases between. CDR3 in amino acids: CASSLESGNYGYTF. The CDR3 DNA is TGTGCCAGCAGCTTAGAGTCAGGGAACTATGGCTACACCTTC.

This rearrangement joins TRBV28 to TRBJ2-2, with D possibly called TRBD1 or TRBD2 (6 bases each). Germline CDR1 is MDHEN and CDR2 is SYDVKM. V was trimmed by 8 bases and J by 1 base, leaving 14 bases between them. There are 15 residues in the CDR3. In DNA, the CDR3 is TGTGCCAGCCTCATAGGGGGAGGGAACACCGGGGAGCTGTTTTTT. This sequence encodes CASLIGGGNTGELFF.

This chain connects TRBV19 to TRBJ1-1, with D possibly TRBD1 on 5 matching bases. The CDR3 runs 14 residues. Trimming took 4 bases from V and 0 from J, leaving 9 bases between them. Per the germline V gene, CDR1 is LNHDA and CDR2 is SQIVND (reference sequence). Here the CDR3 reads CASSTGILNTEAFF. Written as DNA, the CDR3 is TGTGCCAGTAGTACAGGGATTCTGAACACTGAAGCTTTCTTT. Full variable domain (outside the CDR3, taken from reference TRBV19 and TRBJ1-1): DGGITQSPKYLFRKEGQNVTLSCEQNLNHDAMYWYRQDPGQGLRLIYYSQIVNDFQKGDIAEGYSVSREKKESFPLTVTSAQKNPTAFYLCASSTGILNTEAFFGQGTRLTVV.